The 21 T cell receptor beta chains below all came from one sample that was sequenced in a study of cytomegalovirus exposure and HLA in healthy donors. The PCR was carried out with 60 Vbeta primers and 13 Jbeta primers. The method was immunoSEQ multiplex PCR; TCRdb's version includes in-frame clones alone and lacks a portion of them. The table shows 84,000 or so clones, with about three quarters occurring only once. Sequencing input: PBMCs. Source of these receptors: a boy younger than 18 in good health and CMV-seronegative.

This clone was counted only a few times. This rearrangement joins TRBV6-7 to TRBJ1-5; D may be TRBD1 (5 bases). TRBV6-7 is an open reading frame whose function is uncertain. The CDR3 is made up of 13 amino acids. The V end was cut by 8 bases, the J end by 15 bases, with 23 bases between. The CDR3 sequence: CASDGVRDWKRHF. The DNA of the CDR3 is TGTGCCAGCGATGGGGTCAGGGATTGGAAAAGGCATTTT.

CDR3 in amino acids: CASSPGQGGTQYF. The CDR3 DNA follows: TGTGCCAGCAGTCCGGGACAGGGAGGGACCCAGTACTTC. The chain uses TRBV27 and TRBJ2-5; 9 bases are shared with TRBD1. The V gene's germline CDR1 is MNHEY and CDR2 SMNVEV (reference sequence). The CDR3 length is 13 residues. The V gene end was trimmed by 5 bases and the J gene end by 7 bases; junction bases not matched to a gene: 5.

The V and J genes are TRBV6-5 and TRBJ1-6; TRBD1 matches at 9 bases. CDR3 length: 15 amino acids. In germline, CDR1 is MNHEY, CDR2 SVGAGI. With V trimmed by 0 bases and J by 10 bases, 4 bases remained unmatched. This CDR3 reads CASSYSRTGESPLHF. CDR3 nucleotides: TGTGCCAGCAGTTACTCTCGGACAGGGGAATCACCCCTCCACTTT.

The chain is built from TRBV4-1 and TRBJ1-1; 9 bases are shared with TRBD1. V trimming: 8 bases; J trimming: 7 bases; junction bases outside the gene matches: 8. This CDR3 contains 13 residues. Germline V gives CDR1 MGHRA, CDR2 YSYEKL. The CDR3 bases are TGCGCCAGCGGGCAGACAGGGGGAGGTGAAGCTTTCTTT. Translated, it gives CASGQTGGGEAFF.

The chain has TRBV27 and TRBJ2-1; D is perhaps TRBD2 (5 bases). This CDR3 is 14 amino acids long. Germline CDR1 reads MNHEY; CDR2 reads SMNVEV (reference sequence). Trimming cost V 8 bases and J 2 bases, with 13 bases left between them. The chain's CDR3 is CASSKDSPYNEQFF. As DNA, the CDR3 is TGTGCCAGCTCGAAGGACTCACCCTACAATGAGCAGTTCTTC.

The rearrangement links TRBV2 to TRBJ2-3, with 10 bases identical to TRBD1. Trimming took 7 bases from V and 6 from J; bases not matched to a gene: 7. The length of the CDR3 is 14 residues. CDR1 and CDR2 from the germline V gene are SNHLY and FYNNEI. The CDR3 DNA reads TGTGCCAGCATCCGGGACAGGGGAAGCGATACGCAGTATTTT. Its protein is CASIRDRGSDTQYF.

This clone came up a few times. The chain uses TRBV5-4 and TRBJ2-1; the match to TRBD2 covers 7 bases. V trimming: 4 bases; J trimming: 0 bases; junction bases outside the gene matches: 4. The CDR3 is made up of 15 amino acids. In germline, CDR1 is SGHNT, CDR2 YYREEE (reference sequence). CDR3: CASSMGGGSYNEQFF. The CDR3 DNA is TGTGCCAGCAGCATGGGGGGGGGCTCCTACAATGAGCAGTTCTTC.

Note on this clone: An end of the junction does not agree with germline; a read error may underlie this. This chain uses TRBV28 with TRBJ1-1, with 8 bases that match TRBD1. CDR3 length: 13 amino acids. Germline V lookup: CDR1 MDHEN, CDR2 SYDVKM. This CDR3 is CVSRDRGVVAAFF. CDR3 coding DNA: TGTGTCAGCAGAGACAGGGGAGTGGTGGCAGCTTTCTTT. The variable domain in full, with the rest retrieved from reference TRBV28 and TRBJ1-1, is DVKVTQSSRYLVKRTGEKVFLECVQDMDHENMFWYRQDPGLGLRLIYFSYDVKMKEKGDIPEGYSVSREKKERFSLILESASTNQTSMYLCVSRDRGVVAAFFGQGTRLTVV.

In DNA form, the CDR3 reads TGTGCCAGCAGCCCAAGGGACAGCTCTGGAAACACCATATATTTT. Its translation: CASSPRDSSGNTIYF. The chain recombines TRBV13 with TRBJ1-3; 7 bases map to TRBD1. Germline values: CDR1 PRHDT, CDR2 FYEKMQ (reference sequence). Trimming took 5 bases from V and 0 from J; bases not matched to a gene: 4. The CDR3 has 15 amino acids.

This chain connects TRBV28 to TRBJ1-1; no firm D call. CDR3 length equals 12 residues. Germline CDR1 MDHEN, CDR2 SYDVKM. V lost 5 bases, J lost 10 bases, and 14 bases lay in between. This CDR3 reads CASSHGGNPAFF. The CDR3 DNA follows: TGTGCCAGCAGTCACGGCGGGAACCCAGCTTTCTTT.

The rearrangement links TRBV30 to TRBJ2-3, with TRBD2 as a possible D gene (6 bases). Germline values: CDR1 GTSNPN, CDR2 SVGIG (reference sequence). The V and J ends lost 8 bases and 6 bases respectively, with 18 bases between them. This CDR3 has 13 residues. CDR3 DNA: TGTGCCCGAAGCTCTAAGGGAGGCGATACGCAGTATTTT. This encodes CARSSKGGDTQYF.

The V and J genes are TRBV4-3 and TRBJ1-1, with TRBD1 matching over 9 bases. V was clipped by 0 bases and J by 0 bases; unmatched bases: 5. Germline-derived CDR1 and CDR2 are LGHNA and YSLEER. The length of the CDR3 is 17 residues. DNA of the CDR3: TGCGCCAGCAGCCAAGATTGGGACAGGGACATGAACACTGAAGCTTTCTTT. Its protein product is CASSQDWDRDMNTEAFF.

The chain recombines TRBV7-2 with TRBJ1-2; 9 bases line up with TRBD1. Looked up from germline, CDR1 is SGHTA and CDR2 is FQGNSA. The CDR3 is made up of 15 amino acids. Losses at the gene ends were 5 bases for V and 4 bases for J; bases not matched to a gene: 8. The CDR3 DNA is TGTGCCAGCAGCGCCTCCGGGACAGGGCGCTATGGCTACACCTTC. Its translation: CASSASGTGRYGYTF.

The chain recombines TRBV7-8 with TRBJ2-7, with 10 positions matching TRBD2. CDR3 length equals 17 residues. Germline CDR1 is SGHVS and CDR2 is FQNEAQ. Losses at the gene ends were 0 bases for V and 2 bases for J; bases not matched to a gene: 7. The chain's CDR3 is CASSLARGLAGAYEQYF. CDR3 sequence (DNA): TGTGCCAGCAGCTTAGCGCGGGGTCTAGCGGGGGCCTACGAGCAGTACTTC. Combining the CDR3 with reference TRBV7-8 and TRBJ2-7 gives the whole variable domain GAGVSQSPRYKVAKRGQDVALRCDPISGHVSLFWYQQALGQGPEFLTYFQNEAQLDKSGLPSDRFFAERPEGSVSTLKIQRTQQEDSAVYLCASSLARGLAGAYEQYFGPGTRLTVT.

This CDR3 is CASSPGGYEQYF. The CDR3 DNA sequence: TGTGCCAGCAGCCCCGGGGGTTACGAGCAGTACTTC. This rearrangement joins TRBV14 to TRBJ2-7, with D perhaps matching TRBD2 (6 bases). Trimming shortened V by 4 bases and J by 4 bases, and 8 bases separated the two germline ends. CDR3 length: 12 residues. Per germline, CDR1 SGHDN and CDR2 FVKESK.

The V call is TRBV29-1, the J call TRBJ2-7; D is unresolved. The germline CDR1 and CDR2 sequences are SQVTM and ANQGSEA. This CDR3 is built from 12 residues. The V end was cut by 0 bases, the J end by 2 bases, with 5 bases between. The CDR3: CSVEDTAYEQYF. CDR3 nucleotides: TGCAGCGTTGAAGATACAGCCTACGAGCAGTACTTC.

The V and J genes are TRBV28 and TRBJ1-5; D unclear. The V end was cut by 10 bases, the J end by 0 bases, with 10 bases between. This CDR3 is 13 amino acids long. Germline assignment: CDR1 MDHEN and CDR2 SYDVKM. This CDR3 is CATVRDSNQPQHF. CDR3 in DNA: TGTGCCACCGTTCGGGATAGCAATCAGCCCCAGCATTTT.

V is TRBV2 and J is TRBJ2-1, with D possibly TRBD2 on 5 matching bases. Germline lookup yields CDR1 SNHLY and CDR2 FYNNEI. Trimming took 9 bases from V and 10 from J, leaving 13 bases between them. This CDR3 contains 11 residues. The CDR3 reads CASKEVQEQFF. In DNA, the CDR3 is TGTGCCAGTAAGGAGGTACAGGAGCAGTTCTTC.

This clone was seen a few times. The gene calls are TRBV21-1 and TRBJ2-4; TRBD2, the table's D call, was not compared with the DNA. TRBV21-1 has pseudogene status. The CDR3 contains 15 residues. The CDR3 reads CAIFRESLAKNIQYF. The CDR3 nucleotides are TGTGCCATCTTCCGGGAGTCTTTAGCCAAAAACATTCAGTACTTC.

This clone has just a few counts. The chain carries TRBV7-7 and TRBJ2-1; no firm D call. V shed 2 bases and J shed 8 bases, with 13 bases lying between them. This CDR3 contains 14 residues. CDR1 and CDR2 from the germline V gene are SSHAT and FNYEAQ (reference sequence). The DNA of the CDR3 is TGTGCCAGCAGCTTATCTGGCCCAGTCGATGAGCAGTTCTTC. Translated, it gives CASSLSGPVDEQFF.

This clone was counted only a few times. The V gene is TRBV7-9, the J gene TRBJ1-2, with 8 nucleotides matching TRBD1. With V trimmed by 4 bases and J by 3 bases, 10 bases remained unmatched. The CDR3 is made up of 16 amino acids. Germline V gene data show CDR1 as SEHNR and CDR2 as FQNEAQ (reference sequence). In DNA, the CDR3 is TGTGCCAGCAGCTCAGGGGGCTCCGCTTCCCACTATGGCTACACCTTC. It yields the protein CASSSGGSASHYGYTF.